These T cell receptor beta chains were read from a single sample in a study of T cells after yellow fever vaccination. TCRdb reprocessed the 5' RACE reads with MiXCR, giving one entry per CDR3 protein. The data hold 40,000 or so distinct CDR3 sequences, with roughly 7.1% observed a single time. Sequencing was performed on CD8+ T cells not binding an NS4B(214-222) dextramer, sorted from PBMCs, taken 45 days after the yellow fever booster vaccination. These receptors were taken from a man aged 25 to 40 who received the YFV17D yellow fever vaccine. Each CDR3 is given with its conserved first and last residue. Each record gives: J gene, D gene, V gene, clone size, CDR3 DNA, CDR3 protein. A D gene is named only where the DNA matches it firmly. Some rows have no size entry. The others give once, few or many, or a class for an expanded clone.

TRBJ2-7,NA,TRBV7-9,many,TGTGCCAGCAGCGGCCGGACGTTAGGGGACTACGAGCAGTACTTC,CASSGRTLGDYEQYF
TRBJ2-7,NA,TRBV2,many,TGTGCCAGCTCCTCGCCGGAGGCCCTCTACGAGCAGTACTTC,CASSSPEALYEQYF
TRBJ2-1,TRBD2,TRBV7-9,many,TGTGCCAGCAGCTTAGTGGCGACTAGCGGATCCTACAATGAGCAGTTCTTC,CASSLVATSGSYNEQFF
TRBJ2-2,NA,TRBV4-3,many,TGCGCCAGCAGCCAAGATCGAGCGACCGGGGAGCTGTTTTTT,CASSQDRATGELFF
TRBJ2-5,NA,TRBV9,NA,TGTGCCAGCAGCGCAGACCACAGGGATTCTGATGCGGGATACACGAGAGCTTACTGGGAGACCCAGTACTTC,CASSADHRDSDAGYTRAYWETQYF
TRBJ1-5,TRBD1,TRBV4-2,NA,TGTGCCAGCAGCCAAGCGGGACAGGGGGATATCCAGCCCCAGCATTTT,CASSQAGQGDIQPQHF
TRBJ2-2,NA,TRBV11-3,NA,TGTGCCAGCAGCTTATGGGGGCACGACACCGGGGAGCTGTTTTTT,CASSLWGHDTGELFF
TRBJ2-7,NA,TRBV5-1,many,TGCGCCAGCAGTCCACAGCCAGAGAGCTCCTACGAGCAGTACTTC,CASSPQPESSYEQYF
TRBJ2-7,NA,TRBV15,medium-sized,TGTGCCACCAGCAGAGTAAACGGGGTTAACGAGCAGTACTTC,CATSRVNGVNEQYF
TRBJ1-4,NA,TRBV5-1,many,TGCGCCAGCAGCCCCGAGGGGGTCTTAGGTGAAAAACTGTTTTTT,CASSPEGVLGEKLFF
TRBJ1-1,NA,TRBV5-1,many,TGCGCCAGCAGCTTGGTTCAGGGTTTCACTGAAGCTTTCTTT,CASSLVQGFTEAFF
TRBJ2-5,NA,TRBV27,many,TGTGCCAGCAAGGAGTTAGGAGGGGAGACCCAGTACTTC,CASKELGGETQYF
TRBJ2-7,NA,TRBV5-1,few,TGCGCCAGCAGCTTCGACAGCCCCTACGAGCAGTACTTC,CASSFDSPYEQYF
TRBJ2-3,NA,TRBV4-3,many,TGCGCCAGCAGCCAGGTACGAGGGCCTTCTAGCACAGATACGCAGTATTTT,CASSQVRGPSSTDTQYF
TRBJ2-1,NA,TRBV7-7,few,TGTGCTAGCAGCTGTTCCGGGACTCCCTTCACTAATGAGCAGTTCTTC,CASSCSGTPFTNEQFF
TRBJ2-3,NA,TRBV10-3,many,TGTGCCATCAGTGAACACCACACAGATACGCAGTATTTT,CAISEHHTDTQYF
TRBJ2-2,NA,TRBV4-2,many,TGTGCCAGCAGCCATAGCGGCACCGGGGAGCTGTTTTTT,CASSHSGTGELFF
TRBJ2-1,TRBD2,TRBV2,many,TGTGCCAGCAGTATACTAGCGGGAGGTTTTAATGAGCAGTTCTTC,CASSILAGGFNEQFF
TRBJ2-7,NA,TRBV4-3,many,TGCGCCAGCAGCCAAGAGGCAGGGAGGTACGAGCAGTACTTC,CASSQEAGRYEQYF
TRBJ2-3,TRBD1,TRBV6-1,many,TGTGCCAGCGCCCGACAGGGGATAACAGATACGCAGTATTTT,CASARQGITDTQYF
TRBJ2-5,NA,TRBV6-5,many,TGTGCCAGCAGTTCATATAGGGCTCAAGAGACCCAGTACTTC,CASSSYRAQETQYF
TRBJ1-4,NA,TRBV27,many,TGTGCCAGCAGCAACCTGGGGGCAACTAATGAAAAACTGTTTTTT,CASSNLGATNEKLFF
TRBJ2-7,NA,TRBV6-5,few,TGTGCCAGCAGTTATGGCGGGGGCCCCTACGAGCAGTACTTC,CASSYGGGPYEQYF
TRBJ2-7,NA,TRBV14,many,TGTGCCAGCAGCCAAGTATTAGGGATCTACGAGCAGTACTTC,CASSQVLGIYEQYF
TRBJ2-1,NA,TRBV6-5,many,TGTGCCAGCAGCCTAGGGGAGGCTTTCAATGAGCAGTTCTTC,CASSLGEAFNEQFF
TRBJ2-1,TRBD2,TRBV7-8,many,TGTGCCAGCAGCCCGACTAGCGGGAGTCCCTACAATGAGCAGTTCTTC,CASSPTSGSPYNEQFF
TRBJ1-1,TRBD1,TRBV5-1,many,TGCGCCAGCAGCTTGGGTTCAACAGGGGGCAACACTGAAGCTTTCTTT,CASSLGSTGGNTEAFF
TRBJ1-2,NA,TRBV20-1,many,TGCAGTGCTAGAGTGGACAGAATTAATGGCTACACCTTC,CSARVDRINGYTF
TRBJ2-2,TRBD1,TRBV10-3,many,TGTGCCATCAGTGGGGACAGGAACACCGGGGAGCTGTTTTTT,CAISGDRNTGELFF
TRBJ1-4,NA,TRBV7-6,NA,TGTGCCAGCAGCGGCGGGTGGAACGAAAAACTGTTTTTT,CASSGGWNEKLFF
TRBJ1-1,TRBD1,TRBV10-2,many,TGCGCCAGCAGTGATGGGACAGGGAGCAACACTGAAGCTTTCTTT,CASSDGTGSNTEAFF
TRBJ2-3,TRBD2,TRBV5-1,many,TGCGCCAGCAGCTGGACTAGCGGGAGTGGTGATACGCAGTATTTT,CASSWTSGSGDTQYF
TRBJ1-2,NA,TRBV4-3,many,TGCGCCAGCAGCCAAGATTGGGCAGGAGGCCCGCTTAACTATGGCTACACCTTC,CASSQDWAGGPLNYGYTF
TRBJ2-1,TRBD2,TRBV6-1,many,TGTGCCACCGGGACTAGTCACAATGAGCAGTTCTTC,CATGTSHNEQFF
TRBJ2-1,NA,TRBV11-2,many,TGTGCCAGCAGCCAAGCCCCCCCGGGATCGGAAAACAATGAGCAGTTCTTC,CASSQAPPGSENNEQFF
TRBJ2-1,NA,TRBV9,many,TGTGCCAGCAGCGTAGGAGCCGGGATTAGGAATGAGCAGTTCTTC,CASSVGAGIRNEQFF
TRBJ2-7,TRBD1,TRBV30,many,TGTGCCTGGACCGGGACAGGGGGGCTCGAGCAGTACTTC,CAWTGTGGLEQYF
TRBJ2-1,TRBD1,TRBV4-3,many,TGCGCCAGCAGCCAAGAAATCGGGACAGCGTACAATGAGCAGTTCTTC,CASSQEIGTAYNEQFF
TRBJ2-5,NA,TRBV20-1,few,TGCAGTGCTAGAGATTTACCAGAGACCCAGTACTTC,CSARDLPETQYF
TRBJ2-1,TRBD1,TRBV7-2,many,TGTGCCAGCAGCAAGTTCCAGGGGGATGAGCAGTTCTTC,CASSKFQGDEQFF
TRBJ2-3,NA,TRBV27,many,TGTGCCAGCATCTCCCTAGGGGATGCGGATACGCAGTATTTT,CASISLGDADTQYF
TRBJ2-3,NA,TRBV28,few,TGTGCCAGCAGTTTGAACGGCCCATGGACAGATACGCAGTATTTT,CASSLNGPWTDTQYF
TRBJ2-1,NA,TRBV16,many,TGTGCCAGCAGCCAATGGGGAGTAAATGAGCAGTTCTTC,CASSQWGVNEQFF
TRBJ2-1,NA,TRBV29-1,many,TGCAGCGTTGAGGCAGGAACAAACAATGAGCAGTTCTTC,CSVEAGTNNEQFF
TRBJ2-3,NA,TRBV30,NA,TGTGCCTGGAGCCCCTCCCCGAGGGGACGCCTCACAGATACGCAGTATTTT,CAWSPSPRGRLTDTQYF
TRBJ2-2,NA,TRBV7-6,few,TGTGCCAGCGGCACTACGAACACCGGGGAGCTGTTTTTT,CASGTTNTGELFF
TRBJ2-7,TRBD2,TRBV30,many,TGTGCCTGGGGAAATAGCGGGAGGGCCTACGAGCAGTACTTC,CAWGNSGRAYEQYF
TRBJ2-7,NA,TRBV28,many,TGTGCCAGCAGCTCCGGCCCTTCCTACGAGCAGTACTTC,CASSSGPSYEQYF
TRBJ2-5,NA,TRBV20-1,many,TGCAGTGCACCAAAGGACGGGGAGACCCAGTACTTC,CSAPKDGETQYF
TRBJ2-3,NA,TRBV5-6,many,TGTGCCAGCAGCCCAACGGGGAACACAGATACGCAGTATTTT,CASSPTGNTDTQYF
TRBJ2-5,NA,TRBV5-8,NA,TGTGCCAGCAGTCCTGGGGCCTACCAAGAGACCCAGTACTTC,CASSPGAYQETQYF
TRBJ2-7,TRBD1,TRBV7-9,many,TGTGCCAGCAGCTCCACGAGCGGACAGGGGGACTCCTACGAGCAGTACTTC,CASSSTSGQGDSYEQYF
TRBJ2-2,NA,TRBV20-1,many,TGCAGTGCACCTATAATCACCGGGGAGCTGTTTTTT,CSAPIITGELFF
TRBJ2-5,TRBD1,TRBV3-1,NA,TGTGCCACCTGCCGACCGGGACAGGGAAAAGAGACCCAGTACTTC,CATCRPGQGKETQYF
TRBJ2-3,TRBD1,TRBV24-1,many,TGTGCCACCAGTCGTCCCGGGACAGGTACAAGTACGCAGTATTTT,CATSRPGTGTSTQYF
TRBJ2-3,TRBD1,TRBV5-1,many,TGCGCCAGCAGACAAGGGGGACAGCGGAGTACAGATACGCAGTATTTT,CASRQGGQRSTDTQYF
TRBJ2-1,NA,TRBV21-1,many,TGTGCCCAAGCAAAATACTCCTACAATGAGCAGTTCTTC,CAQAKYSYNEQFF
TRBJ2-5,TRBD1,TRBV11-2,few,TGTGCCAGCAGCTTAGTTGAGACAGGGGGAGAGACCCAGTACTTC,CASSLVETGGETQYF